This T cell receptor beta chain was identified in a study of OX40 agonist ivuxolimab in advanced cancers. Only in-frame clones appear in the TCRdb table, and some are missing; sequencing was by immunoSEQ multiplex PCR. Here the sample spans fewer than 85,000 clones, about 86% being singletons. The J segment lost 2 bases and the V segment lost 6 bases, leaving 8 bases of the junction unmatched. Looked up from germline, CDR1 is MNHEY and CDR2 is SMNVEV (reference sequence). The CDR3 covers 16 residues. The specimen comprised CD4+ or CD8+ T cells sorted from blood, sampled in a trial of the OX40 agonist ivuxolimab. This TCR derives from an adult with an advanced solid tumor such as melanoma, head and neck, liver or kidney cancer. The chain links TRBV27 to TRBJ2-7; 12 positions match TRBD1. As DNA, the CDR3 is TGTGCCAGCAGGGCAGGGACAGGGGGCTTCACCTACGAGCAGTACTTC. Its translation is CASRAGTGGFTYEQYF.